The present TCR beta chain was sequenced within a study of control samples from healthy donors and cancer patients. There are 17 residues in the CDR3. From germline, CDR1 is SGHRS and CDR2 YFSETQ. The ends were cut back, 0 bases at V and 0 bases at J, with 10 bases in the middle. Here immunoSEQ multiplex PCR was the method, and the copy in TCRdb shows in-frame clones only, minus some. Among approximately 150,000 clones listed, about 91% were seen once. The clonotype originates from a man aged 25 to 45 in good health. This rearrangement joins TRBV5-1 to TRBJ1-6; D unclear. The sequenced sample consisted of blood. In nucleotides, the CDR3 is TGCGCCAGCAGCTTGGAGGCAGGAAGCTCCTATAATTCACCCCTCCACTTT. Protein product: CASSLEAGSSYNSPLHF. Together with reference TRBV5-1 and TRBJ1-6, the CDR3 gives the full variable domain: KAGVTQTPRYLIKTRGQQVTLSCSPISGHRSVSWYQQTPGQGLQFLFEYFSETQRNKGNFPGRFSGRQFSNSRSEMNVSTLELGDSALYLCASSLEAGSSYNSPLHFGNGTRLTVT.